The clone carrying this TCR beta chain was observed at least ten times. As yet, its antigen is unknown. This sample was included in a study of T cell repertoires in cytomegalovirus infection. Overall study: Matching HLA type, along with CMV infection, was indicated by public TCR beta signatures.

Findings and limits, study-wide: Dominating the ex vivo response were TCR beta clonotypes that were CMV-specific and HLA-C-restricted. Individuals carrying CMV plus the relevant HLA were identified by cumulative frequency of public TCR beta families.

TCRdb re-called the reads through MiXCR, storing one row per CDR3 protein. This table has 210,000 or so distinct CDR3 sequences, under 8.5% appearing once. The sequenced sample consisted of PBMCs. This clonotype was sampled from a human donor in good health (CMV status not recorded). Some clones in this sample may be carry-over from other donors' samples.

Here the CDR3 reads CASSLDRVAYEQYF. The CDR3 coding sequence is TGTGCCAGCAGCTTAGACAGGGTGGCCTACGAGCAGTACTTC. V is TRBV7-2 and J is TRBJ2-7, with a tentative D call TRBD1 (6 bases). This CDR3 has 14 amino acids. V lost 1 base and J lost 2, with 9 bases in between. CDR1 is SGHTA, CDR2 FQGNSA, per germline.